The source of this T cell receptor beta chain is a study of blood T cell repertoires in COVID-19. Resolution of symptoms, clearance, or two negative PCRs was present in recovered Cohort 3 donors. With 3 bases clipped from V and 4 bases from J, the junction kept 12 bases outside the gene matches. The CDR3 is 17 amino acids. Germline V CDR1 and CDR2: SGDLS, YYNGEE. Sequencing was performed with immunoSEQ multiplex PCR; in TCRdb, only in-frame clones are kept and a portion is missing. This table holds 220,000 or so clones, more than 75% found once. The specimen sequenced was PBMCs or T cells enriched from blood (not recorded which). The chain is built from TRBV9 and TRBJ2-5, with 10 bases aligning to TRBD2. This clonotype was obtained from a woman aged 50 to 60 who had recovered from COVID-19. CDR3 protein: CASSEGGLAGVAETQYF. The CDR3 coding sequence is TGTGCCAGCAGCGAGGGGGGGCTAGCGGGAGTCGCAGAGACCCAGTACTTC.